The present T cell receptor (beta chain) was sequenced within a study of T cell responses to AZD1222 COVID-19 vaccine. Trimming pared 0 bases from V and 2 bases from J, leaving 7 bases between. Germline CDR1 reads LNHNV; CDR2 reads YYDKDF (reference sequence). CDR3 size: 14 residues. A word on this clone: The antigen is not known.

TCRdb's copy holds only in-frame clones and misses some; the assay was immunoSEQ multiplex PCR. The profile shows 70,000 to 95,000 clones, around 80% of them singletons. General observations from the study: There were repertoire samples only from the period after the peak T cell response.

V is TRBV15 and J is TRBJ1-2; weak D call: TRBD1 (6 bases). This TCR was sampled from an adult in good health. The sequences come from peripheral blood, collected on day 0 of AZD1222 vaccination. The CDR3 DNA reads as TGTGCCACCAGCAGAGACAGGGGAAACTATGGCTACACCTTC. This sequence encodes CATSRDRGNYGYTF.